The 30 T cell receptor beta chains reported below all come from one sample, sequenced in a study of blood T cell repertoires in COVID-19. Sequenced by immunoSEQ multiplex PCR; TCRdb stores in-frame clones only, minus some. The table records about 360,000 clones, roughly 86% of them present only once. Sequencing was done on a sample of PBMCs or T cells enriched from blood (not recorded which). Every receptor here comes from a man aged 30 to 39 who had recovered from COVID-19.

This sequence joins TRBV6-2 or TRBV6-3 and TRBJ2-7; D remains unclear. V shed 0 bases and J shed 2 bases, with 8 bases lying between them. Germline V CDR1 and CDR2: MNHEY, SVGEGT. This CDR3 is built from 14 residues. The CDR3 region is CASSYSVAPYEQYF. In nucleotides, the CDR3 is TGTGCCAGCAGTTACTCGGTGGCACCCTACGAGCAGTACTTC.

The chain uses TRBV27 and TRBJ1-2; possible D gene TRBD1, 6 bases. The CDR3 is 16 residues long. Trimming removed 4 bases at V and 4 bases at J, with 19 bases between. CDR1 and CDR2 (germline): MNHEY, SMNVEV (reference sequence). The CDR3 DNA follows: TGTGCCAGCAGTTCACAGGGTTTTCAGTGGGGCTATGGCTACACCTTC. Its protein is CASSSQGFQWGYGYTF.

The CDR3 DNA follows: TGCGCCAGCAGCCAAGGAGACAGGGGCGGTGAAAAACTGTTTTTT. The encoded protein is CASSQGDRGGEKLFF. This sequence joins TRBV4-1 and TRBJ1-4, with 8 bases aligning to TRBD1. Losses at the gene ends were 1 base for V and 7 bases for J; bases not matched to a gene: 5. CDR1 is MGHRA, CDR2 YSYEKL, per germline. This CDR3 region has 15 residues.

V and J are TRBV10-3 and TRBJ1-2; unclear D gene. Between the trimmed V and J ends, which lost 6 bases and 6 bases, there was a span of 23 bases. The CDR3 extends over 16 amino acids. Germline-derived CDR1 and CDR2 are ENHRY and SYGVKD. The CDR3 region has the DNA TGTGCCATCAGCCCCGGCCAGGTGAACGTCGGTCATGGCTACACCTTC. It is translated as CAISPGQVNVGHGYTF.

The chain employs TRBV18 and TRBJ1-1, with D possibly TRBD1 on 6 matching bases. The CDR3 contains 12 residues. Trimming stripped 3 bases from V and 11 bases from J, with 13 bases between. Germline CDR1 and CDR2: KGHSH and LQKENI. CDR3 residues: CASSPERGQAFF. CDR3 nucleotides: TGTGCCAGCTCACCTGAGCGGGGGCAGGCTTTCTTT. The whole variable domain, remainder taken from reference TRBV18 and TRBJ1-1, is NAGVMQNPRHLVRRRGQEARLRCSPMKGHSHVYWYRQLPEEGLKFMVYLQKENIIDESGMPKERFSAEFPKEGPSILRIQQVVRGDSAAYFCASSPERGQAFFGQGTRLTVV.

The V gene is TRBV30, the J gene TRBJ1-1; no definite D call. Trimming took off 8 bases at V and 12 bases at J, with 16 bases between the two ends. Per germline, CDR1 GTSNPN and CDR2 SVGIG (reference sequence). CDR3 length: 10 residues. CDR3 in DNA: TGTGCCCTCGGGTCCACGATAACTTTCTTT. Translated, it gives CALGSTITFF. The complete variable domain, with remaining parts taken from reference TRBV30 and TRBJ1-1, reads SQTIHQWPATLVQPVGSPLSLECTVEGTSNPNLYWYRQAAGRGLQLLFYSVGIGQISSEVPQNLSASRPQDRQFILSSKKLLLSDSGFYLCALGSTITFFGQGTRLTVV.

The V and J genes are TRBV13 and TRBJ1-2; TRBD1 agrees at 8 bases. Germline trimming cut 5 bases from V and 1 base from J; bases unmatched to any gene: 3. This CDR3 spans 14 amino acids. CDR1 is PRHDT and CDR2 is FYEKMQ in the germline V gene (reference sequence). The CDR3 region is CASSPGQGNYGYTF. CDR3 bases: TGTGCCAGCAGCCCAGGACAGGGTAACTATGGCTACACCTTC.

CDR3 sequence: CASSLVAGPYEQYF. The CDR3 region has the DNA TGCGCCAGCAGCTTGGTGGCAGGGCCGTACGAGCAGTACTTC. The chain links TRBV5-1 to TRBJ2-7; weak D call: TRBD1 (5 bases). The CDR3 has 14 residues. CDR1 SGHRS and CDR2 YFSETQ come from the germline V gene. V was trimmed by 0 bases and J by 4 bases, leaving 11 bases between them. Variable domain in full (rest from reference TRBV5-1 and TRBJ2-7): KAGVTQTPRYLIKTRGQQVTLSCSPISGHRSVSWYQQTPGQGLQFLFEYFSETQRNKGNFPGRFSGRQFSNSRSEMNVSTLELGDSALYLCASSLVAGPYEQYFGPGTRLTVT.

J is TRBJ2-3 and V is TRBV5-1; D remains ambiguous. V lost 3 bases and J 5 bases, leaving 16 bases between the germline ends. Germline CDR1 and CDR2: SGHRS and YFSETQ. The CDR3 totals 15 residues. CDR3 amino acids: CASSSHATLGDTQYF. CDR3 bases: TGCGCCAGCAGCTCCCACGCGACGCTAGGAGATACGCAGTATTTT.

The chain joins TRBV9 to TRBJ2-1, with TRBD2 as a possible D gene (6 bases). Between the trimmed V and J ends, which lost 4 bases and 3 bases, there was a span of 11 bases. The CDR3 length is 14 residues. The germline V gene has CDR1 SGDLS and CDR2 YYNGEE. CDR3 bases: TGTGCCAGCAGCCCCCGGGACTTCTACAATGAGCAGTTCTTC. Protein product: CASSPRDFYNEQFF.

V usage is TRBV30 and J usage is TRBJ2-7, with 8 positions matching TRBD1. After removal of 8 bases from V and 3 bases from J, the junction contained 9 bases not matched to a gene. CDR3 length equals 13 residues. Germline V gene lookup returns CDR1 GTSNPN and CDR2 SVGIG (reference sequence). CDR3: CAGQGANLYEQYF. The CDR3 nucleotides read TGTGCCGGCCAGGGGGCCAATCTCTACGAGCAGTACTTC. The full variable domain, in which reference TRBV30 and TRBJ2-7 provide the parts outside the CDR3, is SQTIHQWPATLVQPVGSPLSLECTVEGTSNPNLYWYRQAAGRGLQLLFYSVGIGQISSEVPQNLSASRPQDRQFILSSKKLLLSDSGFYLCAGQGANLYEQYFGPGTRLTVT.

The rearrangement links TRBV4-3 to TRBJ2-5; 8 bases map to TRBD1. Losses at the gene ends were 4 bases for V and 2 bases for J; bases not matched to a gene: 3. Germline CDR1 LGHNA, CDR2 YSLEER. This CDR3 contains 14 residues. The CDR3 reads CASSPYRGQETQYF. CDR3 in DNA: TGCGCCAGCAGCCCGTACAGGGGGCAAGAGACCCAGTACTTC.

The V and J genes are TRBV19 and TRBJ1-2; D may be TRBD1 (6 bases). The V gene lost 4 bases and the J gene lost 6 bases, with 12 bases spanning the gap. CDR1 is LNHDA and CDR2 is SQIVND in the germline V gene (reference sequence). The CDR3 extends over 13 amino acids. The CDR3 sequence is CASSTSGVHGYTF. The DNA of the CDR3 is TGTGCCAGTAGTACTTCAGGGGTCCATGGCTACACCTTC. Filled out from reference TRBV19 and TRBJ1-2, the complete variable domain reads DGGITQSPKYLFRKEGQNVTLSCEQNLNHDAMYWYRQDPGQGLRLIYYSQIVNDFQKGDIAEGYSVSREKKESFPLTVTSAQKNPTAFYLCASSTSGVHGYTFGSGTRLTVV.

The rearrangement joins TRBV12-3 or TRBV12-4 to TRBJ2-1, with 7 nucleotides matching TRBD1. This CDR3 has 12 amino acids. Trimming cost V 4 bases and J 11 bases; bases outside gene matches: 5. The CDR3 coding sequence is TGTGCCAGCAGTTACAGGGGTTATCAGCAGTTCTTC. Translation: CASSYRGYQQFF.

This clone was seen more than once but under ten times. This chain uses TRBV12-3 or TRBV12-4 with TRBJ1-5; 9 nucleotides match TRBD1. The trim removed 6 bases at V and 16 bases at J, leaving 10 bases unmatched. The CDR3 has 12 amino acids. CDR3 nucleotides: TGTGCCAGCAGCCAGGACAGGGGCCGGGGTCATTTT. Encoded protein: CASSQDRGRGHF.

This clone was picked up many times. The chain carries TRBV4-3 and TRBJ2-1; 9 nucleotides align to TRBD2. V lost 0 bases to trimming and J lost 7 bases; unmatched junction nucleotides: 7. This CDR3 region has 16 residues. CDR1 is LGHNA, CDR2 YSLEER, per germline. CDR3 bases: TGCGCCAGCAGCCAAGAACCAGCGGGGGGTGTAAATGAGCAGTTCTTC. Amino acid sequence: CASSQEPAGGVNEQFF.

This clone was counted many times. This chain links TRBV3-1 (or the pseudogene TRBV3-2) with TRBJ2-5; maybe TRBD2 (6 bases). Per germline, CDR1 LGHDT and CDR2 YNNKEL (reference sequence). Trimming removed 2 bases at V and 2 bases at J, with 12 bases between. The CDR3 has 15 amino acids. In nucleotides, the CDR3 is TGTGCCAGCAGCCAAATCCGGGCGGGACAAGAGACCCAGTACTTC. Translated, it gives CASSQIRAGQETQYF.

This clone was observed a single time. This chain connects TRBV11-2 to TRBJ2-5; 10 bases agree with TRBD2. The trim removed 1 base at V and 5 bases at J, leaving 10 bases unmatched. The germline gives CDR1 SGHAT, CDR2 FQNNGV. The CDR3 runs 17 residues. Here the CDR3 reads CASSLGRASGGGETQYF. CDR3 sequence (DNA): TGTGCCAGCAGCTTAGGGCGAGCTAGCGGGGGTGGGGAGACCCAGTACTTC.

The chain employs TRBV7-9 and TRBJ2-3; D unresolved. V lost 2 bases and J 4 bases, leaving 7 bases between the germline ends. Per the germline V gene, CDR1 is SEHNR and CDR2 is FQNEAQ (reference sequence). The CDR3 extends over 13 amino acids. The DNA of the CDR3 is TGTGCCAGCAGCTTACTTACACCAGATACGCAGTATTTT. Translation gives CASSLLTPDTQYF.

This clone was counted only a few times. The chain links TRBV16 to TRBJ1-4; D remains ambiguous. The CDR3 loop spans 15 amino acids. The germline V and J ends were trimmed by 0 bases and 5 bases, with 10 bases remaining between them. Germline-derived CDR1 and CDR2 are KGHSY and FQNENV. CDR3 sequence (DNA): TGTGCCAGCAGCCAATCGAGGGTATCCAATGAAAAACTGTTTTTT. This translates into CASSQSRVSNEKLFF.

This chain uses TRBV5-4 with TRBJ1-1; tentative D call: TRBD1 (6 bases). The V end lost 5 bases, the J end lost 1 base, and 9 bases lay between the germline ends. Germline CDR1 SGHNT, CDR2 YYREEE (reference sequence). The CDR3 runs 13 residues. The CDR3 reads CASSWDTNTEAFF. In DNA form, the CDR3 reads TGTGCCAGCAGTTGGGACACGAACACTGAAGCTTTCTTT. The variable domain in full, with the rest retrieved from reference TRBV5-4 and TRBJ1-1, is ETGVTQSPTHLIKTRGQQVTLRCSSQSGHNTVSWYQQALGQGPQFIFQYYREEENGRGNFPPRFSGLQFPNYSSELNVNALELDDSALYLCASSWDTNTEAFFGQGTRLTVV.

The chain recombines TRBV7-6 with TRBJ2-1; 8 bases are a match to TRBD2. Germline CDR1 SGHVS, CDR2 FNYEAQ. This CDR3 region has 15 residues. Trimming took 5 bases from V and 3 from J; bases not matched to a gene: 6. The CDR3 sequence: CASSPSSGGYNEQFF. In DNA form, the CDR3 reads TGTGCCAGCAGCCCGTCCAGCGGGGGCTACAATGAGCAGTTCTTC. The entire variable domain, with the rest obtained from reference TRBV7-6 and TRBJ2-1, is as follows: GAGVSQSPRYKVTKRGQDVALRCDPISGHVSLYWYRQALGQGPEFLTYFNYEAQQDKSGLPNDRFSAERPEGSISTLTIQRTEQRDSAMYRCASSPSSGGYNEQFFGPGTRLTVL.

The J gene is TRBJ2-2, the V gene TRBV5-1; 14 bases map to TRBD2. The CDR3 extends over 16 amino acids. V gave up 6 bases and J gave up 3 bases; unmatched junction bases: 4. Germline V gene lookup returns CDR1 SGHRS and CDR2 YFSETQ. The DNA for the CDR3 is TGCGCCAGCACCGGGACTAGCGGGGGATACACCGGGGAGCTGTTTTTT. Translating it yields CASTGTSGGYTGELFF.

The DNA of the CDR3 is TGTGCCAGCAGCTTGGAGCCGGACAGGGGCTCCTATAATTCACCCCTCCACTTT. It is translated as CASSLEPDRGSYNSPLHF. V usage is TRBV5-4 and J usage is TRBJ1-6; 9 nucleotides align to TRBD1. CDR3 length: 18 amino acids. The V segment lost 0 bases and the J segment 0 bases; nucleotides outside the gene matches: 4. Germline V gene sequence: CDR1 SGHNT, CDR2 YYREEE (reference sequence).

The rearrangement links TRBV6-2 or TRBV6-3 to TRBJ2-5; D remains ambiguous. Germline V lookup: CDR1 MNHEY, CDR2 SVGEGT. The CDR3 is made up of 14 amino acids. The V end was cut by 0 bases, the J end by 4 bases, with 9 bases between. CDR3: CASSYSLEVETQYF. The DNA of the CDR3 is TGTGCCAGCAGTTACTCCCTTGAGGTAGAGACCCAGTACTTC.

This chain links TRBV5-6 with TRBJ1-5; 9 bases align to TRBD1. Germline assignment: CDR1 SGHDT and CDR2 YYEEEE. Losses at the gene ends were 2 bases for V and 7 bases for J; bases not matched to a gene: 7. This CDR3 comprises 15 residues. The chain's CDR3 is CASSFFGTGKQPQHF. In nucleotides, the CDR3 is TGTGCCAGCAGCTTTTTTGGGACAGGGAAACAGCCCCAGCATTTT.

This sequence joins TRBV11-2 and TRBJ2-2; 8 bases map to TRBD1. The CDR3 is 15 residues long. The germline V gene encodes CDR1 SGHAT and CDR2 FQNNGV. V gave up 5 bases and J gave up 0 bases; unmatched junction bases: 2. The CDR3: CASSNRGSNTGELFF. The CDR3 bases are TGTGCCAGCAGCAACAGGGGGTCGAACACCGGGGAGCTGTTTTTT. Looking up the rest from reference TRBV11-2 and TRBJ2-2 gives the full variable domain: EAGVAQSPRYKIIEKRQSVAFWCNPISGHATLYWYQQILGQGPKLLIQFQNNGVVDDSQLPKDRFSAERLKGVDSTLKIQPAKLEDSAVYLCASSNRGSNTGELFFGEGSRLTVL.

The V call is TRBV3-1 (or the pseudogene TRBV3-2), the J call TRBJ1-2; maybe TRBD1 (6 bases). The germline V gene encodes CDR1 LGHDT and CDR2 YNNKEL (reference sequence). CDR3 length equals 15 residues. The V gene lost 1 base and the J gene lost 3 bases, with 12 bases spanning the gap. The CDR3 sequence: CASSQGYPGDYGYTF. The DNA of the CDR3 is TGTGCCAGCAGCCAAGGGTATCCAGGGGACTATGGCTACACCTTC.

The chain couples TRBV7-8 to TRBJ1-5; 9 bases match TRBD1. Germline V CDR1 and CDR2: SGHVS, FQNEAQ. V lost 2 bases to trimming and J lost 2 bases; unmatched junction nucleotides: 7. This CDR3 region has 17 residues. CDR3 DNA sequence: TGTGCCAGCAGCTTAAATTCTAGGGACAGGGGCAATCAGCCCCAGCATTTT. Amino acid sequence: CASSLNSRDRGNQPQHF.

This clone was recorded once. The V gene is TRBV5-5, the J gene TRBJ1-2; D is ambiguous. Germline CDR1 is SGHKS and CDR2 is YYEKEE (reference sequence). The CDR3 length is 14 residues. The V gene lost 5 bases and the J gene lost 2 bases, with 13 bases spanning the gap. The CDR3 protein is CASRKELLNYGYTF. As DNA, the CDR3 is TGTGCCAGCAGGAAGGAGTTGTTGAACTATGGCTACACCTTC.